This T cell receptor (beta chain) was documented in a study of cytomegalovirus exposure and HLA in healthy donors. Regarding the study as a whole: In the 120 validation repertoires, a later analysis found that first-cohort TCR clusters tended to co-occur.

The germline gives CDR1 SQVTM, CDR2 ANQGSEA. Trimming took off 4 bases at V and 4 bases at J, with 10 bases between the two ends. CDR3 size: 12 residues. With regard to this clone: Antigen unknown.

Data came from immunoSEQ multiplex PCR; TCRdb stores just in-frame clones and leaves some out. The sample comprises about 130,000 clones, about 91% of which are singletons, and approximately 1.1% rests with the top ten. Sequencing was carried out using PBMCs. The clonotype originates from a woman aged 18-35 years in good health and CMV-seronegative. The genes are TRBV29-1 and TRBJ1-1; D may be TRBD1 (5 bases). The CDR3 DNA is TGCAGCGTTGGGGTCGGGGGCACTGAAGCTTTCTTT. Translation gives CSVGVGGTEAFF.